The T cell receptor (beta chain) under discussion was sequenced for a study of shared clonotypes between healthy human individuals. The CDR3 contains 14 residues. Per the germline V gene, CDR1 is MNHEY and CDR2 is SMNVEV (reference sequence). Trimming took off 4 bases at V and 2 bases at J, with 9 bases between the two ends. Details on this clone: Antigen: not known.

Broader study findings: Only a few donors were included, so the genetic and exposure-history diversity represented was limited.

Sequenced by immunoSEQ multiplex PCR; TCRdb stores in-frame clones only, minus some. The sample includes 800,000 to 1,200,000 clones, around three quarters of them seen just once. Sequenced: memory CD4+ T cells from PBMCs. Indicated subset: CD45RA-negative fraction. This receptor was obtained from a man aged 18 to 29 in good health. Some clones in this sample may be carry-over from other donors' samples. The J gene is TRBJ1-5, the V gene TRBV27, with D perhaps matching TRBD1 (5 bases). The DNA for the CDR3 is TGTGCCAGCAGTTCGCAGGGAGGCAATCAGCCCCAGCATTTT. It codes for CASSSQGGNQPQHF.